A single sample gave rise to the 5 T cell receptor beta chains below, sequenced in a study of long-term antiretroviral therapy in people with HIV. The run of the v3.0 immunoSEQ assay was at survey level. Method: immunoSEQ multiplex PCR; TCRdb's copy keeps in-frame clones and lacks some. The table has about 16,000 clones, about 90% seen once; the top ten hold under 15%. This material consisted of unsorted PBMCs, taken more than 2.2 years before starting antiretroviral therapy. The receptors were sampled from a woman between 25 and 40 years old with HIV.

This chain joins TRBV7-2 and TRBJ2-7, with D possibly TRBD1 on 6 matching bases. CDR1 and CDR2 from the germline V gene are SGHTA and FQGNSA. This CDR3 region has 14 residues. Trimming cost V 4 bases and J 2 bases, with 12 bases left between them. CDR3 nucleotide sequence: TGTGCCAGCAGCTCCTGGACAGCTACCTACGAGCAGTACTTC. It encodes CASSSWTATYEQYF.

Note on this clone: The junction does not match germline at one end; this may be a read error. The genes are TRBV5-3 and TRBJ1-2, with D maybe TRBD1 (5 bases). TRBV5-3 is an ORF, with its function uncertain. The CDR3 extends over 14 amino acids. The CDR3 nucleotides are TGTGCCAGCAGCTTCAGCGGGGGAAGCAATGGCTACACCTTC. It yields the protein CASSFSGGSNGYTF.

The V gene is TRBV5-1, the J gene TRBJ2-5; tentative D call: TRBD1 (5 bases). Trimming stripped 6 bases from V and 1 base from J, with 16 bases between. Germline V lookup: CDR1 SGHRS, CDR2 YFSETQ. This CDR3 is 15 amino acids long. CDR3 residues: CASKRLQGFQETQYF. The CDR3, as DNA: TGCGCCAGCAAACGGTTGCAGGGCTTCCAAGAGACCCAGTACTTC.

The J gene is TRBJ2-2, the V gene TRBV6-1, with 9 nucleotides matching TRBD2. V lost 5 bases to trimming and J lost 7 bases; unmatched junction nucleotides: 5. Per germline, CDR1 MNHNS and CDR2 SASEGT. This CDR3 has 14 amino acids. CDR3 region: CASSTGLANGELFF. DNA for the CDR3: TGTGCCAGCAGTACAGGACTAGCGAACGGGGAGCTGTTTTTT.

This rearrangement joins TRBV27 to TRBJ2-5; 8 bases agree with TRBD2. The CDR3 is 14 amino acids. Trimming took 4 bases from V and 9 from J; bases not matched to a gene: 10. In germline, CDR1 is MNHEY, CDR2 SMNVEV (reference sequence). The CDR3 sequence is CASSWSAGAPPQYF. CDR3 nucleotide sequence: TGTGCCAGCAGTTGGTCAGCGGGGGCCCCCCCCCAGTACTTC.